The clone carrying this TCR beta chain showed up just a few times. Construction of TCR beta libraries relied on iRepertoire HTBI primers and on Arm-PCR targeting CDR3 regions. One entry per CDR3 protein, called by TCRdb with MiXCR from the multiplex PCR reads. The top ten clones hold over 15% of a sample with about 470,000 distinct CDR3 sequences, under 15% of them seen once. V lost 5 bases and J lost 14, with 19 bases in between. The CDR3 has 13 residues. Per the germline V gene, CDR1 is MNHEY and CDR2 is SVGEGT. This sample was included in a study of regulatory T cells in long-lasting Graves disease. Study-wide context: Duration of antithyroid drug therapy among newly diagnosed Graves' patients was under 3 months.

Documented time point: newly diagnosed GD, antithyroid drugs for less than 3 months. Researchers made the TCR library from RNA that was extracted from PBMCs. These sequences were also reported in another study, on T cells in Graves' hyperthyroidism and ophthalmopathy. This second study notes: When the TCR CDR3 underwent first-round RT-PCR, the HTBI primer set was used.

The chain is built from TRBV6-2 or TRBV6-3 and TRBJ2-1, with a tentative D call TRBD1 (6 bases). This sequence was found in a woman aged 25-40 years with Graves disease. Specimen: peripheral blood mononuclear cells (PBMCs), collected at new diagnosis, from a patient treated with antithyroid drugs. The CDR3 bases are TGTGCCAGCAGTCTCCAGGGACACCGAGAGGAGTTCTTC. Protein sequence: CASSLQGHREEFF.